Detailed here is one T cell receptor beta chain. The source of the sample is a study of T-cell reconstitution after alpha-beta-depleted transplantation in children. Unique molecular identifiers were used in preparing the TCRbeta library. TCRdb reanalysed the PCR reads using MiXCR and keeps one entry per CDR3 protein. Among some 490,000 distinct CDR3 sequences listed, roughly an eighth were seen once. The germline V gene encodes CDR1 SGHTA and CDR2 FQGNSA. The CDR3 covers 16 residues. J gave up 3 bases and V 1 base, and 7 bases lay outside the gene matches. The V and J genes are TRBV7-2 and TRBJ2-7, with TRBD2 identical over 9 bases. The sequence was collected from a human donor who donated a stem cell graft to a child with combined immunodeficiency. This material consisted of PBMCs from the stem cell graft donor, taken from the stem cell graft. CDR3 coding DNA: TGTGCCAGCAGCTTAGGCCCAGCGGGGGGACTCTACGAGCAGTACTTC. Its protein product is CASSLGPAGGLYEQYF.